Following are 31 T cell receptor beta chains from one sample sequenced in a study of blood T cell repertoires in COVID-19. TCRdb keeps only in-frame clones here, not all; method: immunoSEQ multiplex PCR. The sample comprises around 200,000 clones, around 84% of which are singletons, and 2.5% to 3.5% rests with the top ten. The sample was peripheral blood. The receptors originated from a man between 40 and 49 years old with active or convalescent COVID-19.

V usage is TRBV6-5 and J usage is TRBJ2-1; weak D call: TRBD1 (6 bases). With 6 bases removed from V and 3 bases from J, the gap between germline ends came to 15 bases. Per germline, CDR1 MNHEY and CDR2 SVGAGI. CDR3 length: 15 residues. Written as DNA, the CDR3 is TGTGCCAGCAGGGGAACAGGGAGCCTCTACAATGAGCAGTTCTTC. Its translation is CASRGTGSLYNEQFF.

The chain couples TRBV7-6 to TRBJ2-1; 7 bases align to TRBD1. CDR3 size: 14 residues. Losses at the gene ends were 1 base for V and 8 bases for J; bases not matched to a gene: 5. Germline-derived CDR1 and CDR2 are SGHVS and FNYEAQ. The CDR3 is CASSLGGTVDEQFF. As DNA, the CDR3 is TGTGCCAGCAGCTTAGGGGGGACAGTGGATGAGCAGTTCTTC.

This rearrangement joins TRBV15 to TRBJ2-4, with D maybe TRBD1 (5 bases). V dropped 0 bases and J dropped 7 bases, with 19 bases sitting between them. Germline CDR1 and CDR2: LNHNV and YYDKDF (reference sequence). This CDR3 has 17 residues. The CDR3: CATSREGLGRFNNIQYF. In nucleotides, the CDR3 is TGTGCCACCAGCAGAGAGGGGCTGGGTCGGTTCAATAACATTCAGTACTTC.

The chain is built from TRBV11-2 and TRBJ2-3, with 12 nucleotides matching TRBD2. Trimming took 4 bases from V and 4 from J; bases not matched to a gene: 6. CDR3 size: 16 residues. CDR1 and CDR2 (germline): SGHAT, FQNNGV. CDR3 loop: CASSSRTSGASDTQYF. The CDR3 bases are TGTGCCAGCAGCTCGAGGACTAGCGGGGCTTCAGATACGCAGTATTTT.

The rearrangement links TRBV7-6 to TRBJ1-1; 9 nucleotides match TRBD1. The CDR3 sequence is 13 residues long. V was clipped by 5 bases and J by 7 bases; unmatched bases: 5. The germline gives CDR1 SGHVS, CDR2 FNYEAQ. Here the CDR3 DNA reads TGTGCCAGCAGCACAGACAGGGGGAATGAAGCTTTCTTT. Encoded protein: CASSTDRGNEAFF.

The chain is built from TRBV6-5 and TRBJ1-1, with D possibly TRBD1 on 6 matching bases. Germline V gene lookup returns CDR1 MNHEY and CDR2 SVGAGI. The CDR3 is 14 amino acids. V lost 8 bases, J lost 0 bases, and 13 bases lay in between. The CDR3 nucleotides read TGTGCCAGCGGTAGGACAGATTTGAACACTGAAGCTTTCTTT. This codes for CASGRTDLNTEAFF.

In its sample, this clone was seen once. CDR3 amino acids: CASSYLTAHMNTEAFF. CDR3 nucleotides: TGTGCCAGCAGCTACTTGACAGCCCACATGAACACTGAAGCTTTCTTT. The chain couples TRBV3-1 (or the pseudogene TRBV3-2) to TRBJ1-1, with D possibly matching TRBD1 (5 bases). V was trimmed by 5 bases and J by 0 bases, leaving 16 bases between them. The CDR3 runs to 16 residues. The germline V gene has CDR1 LGHDT and CDR2 YNNKEL (reference sequence).

The rearrangement joins TRBV2 to TRBJ1-1; D is undetermined. V shed 11 bases and J shed 2 bases, with 12 bases lying between them. The CDR3 is 12 residues long. CDR1 SNHLY and CDR2 FYNNEI come from the germline V gene. The CDR3: CAGRDVNTEAFF. The CDR3 region has the DNA TGTGCCGGGAGAGACGTCAACACTGAAGCTTTCTTT.

The chain carries TRBV30 and TRBJ2-7; D may be TRBD1 (5 bases). This CDR3 comprises 12 residues. V lost 3 bases and J 3 bases, leaving 9 bases between the germline ends. Germline values: CDR1 GTSNPN, CDR2 SVGIG (reference sequence). In DNA form, the CDR3 reads TGTGCCTGGAGCCGAGACAGCTACGAGCAGTACTTC. Its protein product is CAWSRDSYEQYF.

The rearrangement uses TRBV7-2 and TRBJ2-2; 9 bases match TRBD2. Germline CDR1 reads SGHTA; CDR2 reads FQGNSA. The CDR3 runs 15 residues. V shed 5 bases and J 2 bases; nucleotides not matched to a gene: 3. The chain's CDR3 is CASSTGLANTGELFF. Here the CDR3 DNA reads TGTGCCAGCAGCACGGGACTAGCCAACACCGGGGAGCTGTTTTTT.

The CDR3 sequence is CVRSPDSLNSSYNSPLHF. The CDR3 region has the DNA TGTGTCAGAAGCCCAGATTCACTCAACAGCTCCTATAATTCACCCCTCCACTTT. The chain combines TRBV7-5 with TRBJ1-6; the DNA was not used to check the table's D call, TRBD1. TRBV7-5 is reported as a pseudogene. This CDR3 region has 18 residues.

This clone was seen a few times. CDR3 DNA sequence: TGTGCCAGCACCATAACCCCCCGGGAACTGTTTTTT. This gives the protein CASTITPRELFF. The rearrangement links TRBV12-3 or TRBV12-4 to TRBJ1-4; the D is unclear. This CDR3 has 12 amino acids. V lost 7 bases, J lost 12 bases, and 15 bases lay in between.

The chain has TRBV6-5 and TRBJ1-1; D unresolved. Germline lookup yields CDR1 MNHEY and CDR2 SVGAGI. V was trimmed by 5 bases and J by 1 base, leaving 8 bases between them. The CDR3 consists of 13 residues. The CDR3 region has the DNA TGTGCCAGCAGTAAAACTCAGAACACTGAAGCTTTCTTT. Translating it yields CASSKTQNTEAFF.

The V call is TRBV4-2, the J call TRBJ2-7; no clear D. The CDR3 spans 14 residues. The V gene's germline CDR1 is LGHNA and CDR2 YNFKEQ. V gave up 0 bases and J gave up 3 bases, with 9 bases separating them. DNA for the CDR3: TGTGCCAGCAGCCAAGATGGGCAGAGCTACGAGCAGTACTTC. Its protein product is CASSQDGQSYEQYF.

CDR3 nucleotide sequence: TGTGCCAGCAGTGCTGGGGACAGGGGGGGCGAGCAGTACTTC. Protein product: CASSAGDRGGEQYF. V usage is TRBV6-6 and J usage is TRBJ2-7; 11 nucleotides agree with TRBD1. The CDR3 spans 14 residues. The V segment lost 5 bases and the J segment 6 bases; nucleotides outside the gene matches: 6. Germline CDR1 reads MNHNY; CDR2 reads SVGAGI (reference sequence).

The rearrangement links TRBV3-1 (or the pseudogene TRBV3-2) to TRBJ1-2, with D possibly matching TRBD1 (5 bases). V was shortened by 7 bases and J by 4 bases, with 19 bases between the two germline ends. The CDR3 is made up of 15 amino acids. The germline CDR1 and CDR2 sequences are LGHDT and YNNKEL (reference sequence). The CDR3: CASTATSGGLYGYTF. As DNA, the CDR3 is TGTGCCAGCACCGCCACCTCGGGGGGACTCTATGGCTACACCTTC.

The V call is TRBV29-1, the J call TRBJ1-1, with 8 bases that match TRBD1. The CDR3 totals 13 residues. CDR1 is SQVTM, CDR2 ANQGSEA, per germline. The V and J ends lost 4 bases and 5 bases, in that order; junction bases with no gene match: 6. Here the CDR3 DNA reads TGCAGCGTTGGTCAGGGGGCAAGGACTGAAGCTTTCTTT. It codes for CSVGQGARTEAFF. The whole variable domain, remainder taken from reference TRBV29-1 and TRBJ1-1, is SAVISQKPSRDICQRGTSLTIQCQVDSQVTMMFWYRQQPGQSLTLIATANQGSEATYESGFVIDKFPISRPNLTFSTLTVSNMSPEDSSIYLCSVGQGARTEAFFGQGTRLTVV.

This chain joins TRBV12-5 and TRBJ2-4; 10 nucleotides agree with TRBD1. Looked up from germline, CDR1 is LGHNT and CDR2 is FRNRAP. The CDR3 runs to 14 residues. V lost 6 bases to trimming and J lost 4 bases; unmatched junction nucleotides: 3. The CDR3 DNA reads TGTGCTAGTGGAATGGGACAGGGGAAAAACATTCAGTACTTC. Amino acids: CASGMGQGKNIQYF.

In its sample, this clone was seen once. The chain carries TRBV6-2 or TRBV6-3 and TRBJ2-6, with 8 bases that match TRBD1. V lost 5 bases to trimming and J lost 0 bases; unmatched junction nucleotides: 6. This CDR3 is 17 amino acids long. In germline, CDR1 is MNHEY, CDR2 SVGEGT. This chain's CDR3 is CASSPGTGLSGANVLTF. The CDR3 bases are TGTGCCAGCAGTCCCGGGACAGGACTCTCTGGGGCCAACGTCCTGACTTTC.

The chain's CDR3 is CASSPLRGSSDTQYF. The CDR3 DNA sequence: TGTGCCAGCTCACCCCTAAGGGGCAGTTCAGATACGCAGTATTTT. The chain uses TRBV18 and TRBJ2-3; a possible D gene is TRBD1 (5 bases). Trimming took off 3 bases at V and 4 bases at J, with 14 bases between the two ends. CDR3 length: 15 residues. From germline, CDR1 is KGHSH and CDR2 LQKENI.

This clone was picked up a small number of times. The chain recombines TRBV28 with TRBJ1-1, with D unclear. The CDR3 contains 13 residues. Germline V gene lookup returns CDR1 MDHEN and CDR2 SYDVKM. Trimming cost V 5 bases and J 1 base, with 8 bases left between them. The CDR3, as DNA: TGTGCCAGCAGTGGCAGGTGGAACACTGAAGCTTTCTTT. This encodes CASSGRWNTEAFF.

J is TRBJ1-2 and V is TRBV28; 8 bases map to TRBD1. Losses at the gene ends were 10 bases for V and 4 bases for J; bases not matched to a gene: 11. Germline assignment: CDR1 MDHEN and CDR2 SYDVKM. This CDR3 has 14 amino acids. The CDR3 DNA reads TGTGCCATTACCCCCGGACAGGGAGTCTATGGCTACACCTTC. It codes for CAITPGQGVYGYTF.

This clone was observed a handful of times. The chain recombines TRBV25-1 with TRBJ2-7, with 7 bases that match TRBD1. V lost 6 bases to trimming and J lost 2 bases; unmatched junction nucleotides: 7. The CDR3 is made up of 14 amino acids. The germline V gene encodes CDR1 MGHDK and CDR2 SYGVNS. CDR3 residues: CASSRDSGAYEQYF. CDR3 sequence (DNA): TGTGCCAGCAGCCGGGACAGTGGGGCCTACGAGCAGTACTTC.

The chain uses TRBV6-4 and TRBJ2-3; D is ambiguous. Trimming pared 4 bases from V and 0 bases from J, leaving 20 bases between. The CDR3 has 18 amino acids. CDR1 and CDR2 (germline): MRHNA, SNTAGT. The CDR3 loop reads CASSVISPAKPSTDTQYF. The DNA of the CDR3 is TGTGCCAGCAGTGTCATCAGTCCCGCCAAACCTAGCACAGATACGCAGTATTTT.

The rearrangement joins TRBV7-9 to TRBJ1-1, with D tentatively TRBD1 (6 bases). V lost 4 bases, J lost 8 bases, and 17 bases lay in between. This CDR3 contains 14 residues. Germline-derived CDR1 and CDR2 are SEHNR and FQNEAQ (reference sequence). The CDR3 protein is CASSSTKTGFEAFF. The CDR3 bases are TGTGCCAGCAGCTCCACAAAGACAGGTTTCGAAGCTTTCTTT. Complete variable domain (other parts from reference TRBV7-9 and TRBJ1-1): DTGVSQNPRHKITKRGQNVTFRCDPISEHNRLYWYRQTLGQGPEFLTYFQNEAQLEKSRLLSDRFSAERPKGSFSTLEIQRTEQGDSAMYLCASSSTKTGFEAFFGQGTRLTVV.

The chain links TRBV5-8 to TRBJ1-5; unclear D gene. This CDR3 spans 12 amino acids. Germline V gene lookup returns CDR1 SGHTS and CDR2 YDEGEE. V was cut by 2 bases and J by 7 bases, with 7 bases left in between. For the CDR3, the DNA is TGTGCCAGCAGCTTACCGGTCCAGCCCCAGCATTTT. Translating gives CASSLPVQPQHF.

The chain has TRBV23-1 and TRBJ2-3; the match to TRBD2 covers 9 bases. TRBV23-1 is an ORF, with its function uncertain. V shed 7 bases and J 2 bases; nucleotides not matched to a gene: 7. CDR3 size: 15 residues. CDR3 region: CASTIAGVFTDTQYF. CDR3 coding DNA: TGCGCCAGCACTATAGCGGGGGTCTTCACAGATACGCAGTATTTT.

The chain is built from TRBV19 and TRBJ1-2; D is ambiguous. In germline, CDR1 is LNHDA, CDR2 SQIVND (reference sequence). V shed 3 bases and J shed 4 bases, with 9 bases lying between them. CDR3 size: 13 residues. The DNA for the CDR3 is TGTGCCAGTAGTATGGGCCTTTCCTATGGCTACACCTTC. Translated, it gives CASSMGLSYGYTF.

The chain is built from TRBV4-1 and TRBJ1-4; D is unresolved. Trimming left V 5 bases short and J 0 bases short, with 10 bases between. CDR3 length equals 15 residues. The germline V gene encodes CDR1 MGHRA and CDR2 YSYEKL. CDR3 sequence reads: CASSGRVATNEKLFF. In DNA, the CDR3 is TGCGCCAGCAGCGGTCGCGTTGCAACTAATGAAAAACTGTTTTTT.

This clone has a handful of counts. The V gene is TRBV6-2 or TRBV6-3, the J gene TRBJ2-7, with TRBD2 matching over 7 bases. Germline V CDR1 and CDR2: MNHEY, SVGEGT. After removal of 6 bases from V and 2 bases from J, the junction contained 4 bases not matched to a gene. CDR3 size: 13 residues. DNA for the CDR3: TGTGCCAGCAGCCATGGACTAGCCTACGAGCAGTACTTC. It yields the protein CASSHGLAYEQYF.

The rearrangement uses TRBV9 and TRBJ2-3, with 10 positions matching TRBD2. The CDR3 has 19 residues. V shed 4 bases, J shed 0 bases, and the junction held 14 bases outside the gene matches. Germline CDR1 SGDLS, CDR2 YYNGEE. CDR3 sequence: CASSRQAGLAAPSTDTQYF. Written as DNA, the CDR3 is TGTGCCAGCAGCCGACAAGCTGGACTAGCGGCTCCTAGCACAGATACGCAGTATTTT. Complete variable domain (other parts from reference TRBV9 and TRBJ2-3): DSGVTQTPKHLITATGQRVTLRCSPRSGDLSVYWYQQSLDQGLQFLIQYYNGEERAKGNILERFSAQQFPDLHSELNLSSLELGDSALYFCASSRQAGLAAPSTDTQYFGPGTRLTVL.